This TCR beta chain was sequenced for a study of cytomegalovirus exposure and HLA in healthy donors. Concerning this clone itself: Antigen specificity is unknown.

Primers for the PCR totalled 60 Vbeta and 13 Jbeta. Repertoires were generated with immunoSEQ multiplex PCR, while TCRdb's copy carries only in-frame clones and drops some. Of some 160,000 clones listed, around 84% are singletons. Overall study results and limits: Common viral pathogens were later found to be apparently linked to several of the most significant clusters. Previous analysis showed most TCR beta V segments were productive about 87% or about 30% of the time. Later analysis identified over 15,000 TCR beta sequences associated with HLA alleles, using a false discovery rate threshold of 0.05.

CDR3 length: 15 amino acids. Trimming stripped 3 bases from V and 2 bases from J, with 13 bases between. Looked up from germline, CDR1 is LNHDA and CDR2 is SQIVND (reference sequence). V gene TRBV19 combines with J gene TRBJ1-1; possible D gene TRBD1, 5 bases. This clonotype was sampled from a man younger than 30 in good health and CMV-seronegative. The sample comprised PBMCs. The CDR3 is CASSIGAGINTEAFF. In DNA form, the CDR3 reads TGTGCCAGTAGTATCGGGGCGGGAATCAACACTGAAGCTTTCTTT.